This T cell receptor (beta chain) was recorded in a study of T cells in Graves' hyperthyroidism and ophthalmopathy. Germline-derived CDR1 and CDR2 are DFQATT and SNEGSKA (reference sequence). The CDR3 has 12 amino acids. An absence of ophthalmopathy progression within 18 months meant stable Graves' hyperthyroidism. The table lists this clonotype with a few counts. Researchers took RNA transcripts and amplified the TCR beta CDR3 regions from them. During a first-round RT-PCR of the TCR CDR3, the HTBI primer set was used. One entry per CDR3 protein, called by TCRdb with MiXCR from the multiplex PCR reads. This table holds approximately 590,000 distinct CDR3 sequences, 15% to 19% found once.

The clonotype was recovered from a woman younger than 45 with Graves' hyperthyroidism. Specimen: blood. V usage is TRBV20-1 and J usage is TRBJ2-5, with D unclear. CDR3 coding DNA: TGCACTGGGTTGGATCGGGAAGAGACCCAGTACTTC. It yields the protein CTGLDREETQYF.